This T cell receptor beta chain stems from a study of CD4 T cells in relation to SARS-CoV-2 and coronaviruses. Study background: After roughly ten days of antigen culture, PBMC TCR beta CDR3s were sequenced. Study-level points and caveats: Samples before the pandemic and after infection were not matched within any donor.

Unexposed donor CD4+ T cells date from about 2011-2019, before the COVID-19 pandemic. After roughly ten days of culture, CD4+ T cells were isolated. Fresh IL-2 medium replaced half the medium on days 3 and 7. The CDR3 extends over 16 amino acids. Trimming took 3 bases from V and 1 from J; bases not matched to a gene: 7. Germline values: CDR1 SGHNT, CDR2 YENEEA. A note on this clone: Its antigen is unknown.

TCRdb keeps only in-frame clones here, not all; method: immunoSEQ multiplex PCR. The sample lists under 20,000 clones, approximately 78% seen once, with approximately 19% in the top ten. The sample was CD4+ T cells from PBMCs, cultured in vitro. The sequence derives from a human donor in good health. The genes are TRBV11-3 and TRBJ2-3; 7 bases line up with TRBD2. The chain's CDR3 is CASSLEGTTGTDTQYF. CDR3 in DNA: TGTGCCAGCAGCTTGGAGGGGACTACCGGCACAGATACGCAGTATTTT.